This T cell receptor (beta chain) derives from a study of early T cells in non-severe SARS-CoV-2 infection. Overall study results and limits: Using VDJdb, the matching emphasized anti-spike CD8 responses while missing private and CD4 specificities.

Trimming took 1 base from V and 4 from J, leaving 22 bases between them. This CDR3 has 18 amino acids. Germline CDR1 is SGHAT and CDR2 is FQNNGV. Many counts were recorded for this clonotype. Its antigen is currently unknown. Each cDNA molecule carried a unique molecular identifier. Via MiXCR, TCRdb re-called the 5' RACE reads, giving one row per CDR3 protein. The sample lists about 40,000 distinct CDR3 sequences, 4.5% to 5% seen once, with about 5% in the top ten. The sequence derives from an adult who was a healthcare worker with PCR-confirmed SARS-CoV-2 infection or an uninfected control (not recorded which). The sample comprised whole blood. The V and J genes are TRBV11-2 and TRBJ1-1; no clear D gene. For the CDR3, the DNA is TGTGCCAGCAGCTTAGCTGGAGGCCCTTCGACACGGCTCACTGAAGCTTTCTTT. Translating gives CASSLAGGPSTRLTEAFF.